The 13 T cell receptor beta chains below all came from one sample that was sequenced in a study of cytomegalovirus exposure and HLA in healthy donors. PCR employed 60 Vbeta and 13 Jbeta primers. Measured with immunoSEQ multiplex PCR; TCRdb has only the in-frame clones, and not every one. The repertoire includes roughly 98,000 clones, roughly 79% of them detected once, and roughly 2% sits in the top ten. Sequencing was done on a sample of PBMCs. The receptor source for this set is a man in his forties in good health and CMV-seronegative.

A note on this clone: Different DNA sequences within this sample yield the same CDR3. The chain joins TRBV6-5 to TRBJ1-2, with TRBD1 matching 9 bases. CDR1 and CDR2 from the germline V gene are MNHEY and SVGAGI. The trim removed 6 bases at V and 3 bases at J, leaving 2 bases unmatched. The CDR3 consists of 13 residues. The CDR3 coding sequence is TGTGCCAGCAGCCGGACAGGGGACTATGGCTACACCTTC. Encoded protein: CASSRTGDYGYTF.

The DNA for the CDR3 is TGTGCCAGCAGGTTAGGCGGGAGCCAGCAGTACTTC. It codes for CASRLGGSQQYF. V is TRBV2 and J is TRBJ2-7, with 7 bases aligning to TRBD2. The CDR3 is 12 residues long. Per the germline V gene, CDR1 is SNHLY and CDR2 is FYNNEI. V trimming: 6 bases; J trimming: 8 bases; junction bases outside the gene matches: 7.

V is TRBV19 and J is TRBJ1-4; the D is unclear. CDR1 and CDR2 from the germline V gene are LNHDA and SQIVND (reference sequence). The CDR3 spans 11 residues. Deletions cut 7 bases from V and 8 bases from J, with 8 bases between. The CDR3 sequence is CASTQREKLFF. The CDR3 nucleotides are TGTGCCAGTACACAGCGGGAAAAACTGTTTTTT.

This clone was detected only a few times. V gene TRBV4-1 combines with J gene TRBJ2-7; 9 bases match TRBD1. Germline V lookup: CDR1 MGHRA, CDR2 YSYEKL. CDR3 length: 15 amino acids. After removal of 4 bases from V and 1 base from J, the junction contained 5 bases not matched to a gene. The CDR3 spells CASSLSGTGSYEQYF. CDR3 bases: TGCGCCAGCAGCCTTTCCGGGACAGGGTCCTACGAGCAGTACTTC.

The V call is TRBV5-6, the J call TRBJ1-1; no firm D call. Germline CDR1 is SGHDT and CDR2 is YYEEEE. The CDR3 sequence is 13 residues long. The germline V and J ends were trimmed by 0 bases and 6 bases, with 9 bases remaining between them. Written as DNA, the CDR3 is TGTGCCAGCAGCTTGGCAGGTGGCTCTGAAGCTTTCTTT. Its protein product is CASSLAGGSEAFF.

The chain uses TRBV28 and TRBJ1-3, with TRBD1 matching 11 bases. The CDR3 is 18 amino acids. In germline, CDR1 is MDHEN, CDR2 SYDVKM. V gave up 6 bases and J gave up 2 bases; unmatched junction bases: 12. Written as DNA, the CDR3 is TGTGCCAGCAGCTCCGATCCGGGACAGGGGGTGGCTGGAAACACCATATATTTT. Translated, it gives CASSSDPGQGVAGNTIYF.

This chain links TRBV5-4 with TRBJ2-5, with TRBD2 matching over 9 bases. Germline loops: CDR1 SGHNT, CDR2 YYREEE (reference sequence). This CDR3 is built from 15 residues. V dropped 2 bases and J dropped 5; count of bases not matched to a gene: 7. The CDR3 loop is CASSLQRGVRETQYF. CDR3 coding DNA: TGTGCCAGCAGCTTACAGCGGGGGGTCCGGGAGACCCAGTACTTC. Supplemented by reference TRBV5-4 and TRBJ2-5, the full variable domain reads ETGVTQSPTHLIKTRGQQVTLRCSSQSGHNTVSWYQQALGQGPQFIFQYYREEENGRGNFPPRFSGLQFPNYSSELNVNALELDDSALYLCASSLQRGVRETQYFGPGTRLLVL.

This clone was observed a few times. The J gene is TRBJ2-7, the V gene TRBV19; 9 bases align to TRBD1. The CDR3 extends over 14 amino acids. The trim removed 4 bases at V and 3 bases at J, leaving 4 bases unmatched. Germline values: CDR1 LNHDA, CDR2 SQIVND (reference sequence). CDR3 coding DNA: TGTGCCAGTAGTAAGGGGACAGGGAACTACGAGCAGTACTTC. Protein product: CASSKGTGNYEQYF. Complete variable domain (other parts from reference TRBV19 and TRBJ2-7): DGGITQSPKYLFRKEGQNVTLSCEQNLNHDAMYWYRQDPGQGLRLIYYSQIVNDFQKGDIAEGYSVSREKKESFPLTVTSAQKNPTAFYLCASSKGTGNYEQYFGPGTRLTVT.

This chain joins TRBV5-4 and TRBJ2-2, with a tentative D call TRBD2 (5 bases). The germline gives CDR1 SGHNT, CDR2 YYREEE (reference sequence). The CDR3 is 15 amino acids. The V gene lost 3 bases and the J gene lost 0 bases, with 9 bases spanning the gap. In DNA form, the CDR3 reads TGTGCCAGCAGCTGGACTCCCGCGAACACCGGGGAGCTGTTTTTT. Translated, it gives CASSWTPANTGELFF.

This rearrangement joins TRBV10-3 to TRBJ2-3; 8 positions match TRBD2. The length of the CDR3 is 15 residues. The V gene's germline CDR1 is ENHRY and CDR2 SYGVKD. Trimming cost V 3 bases and J 3 bases; bases outside gene matches: 5. CDR3 sequence reads: CAISEILAGTDTQYF. CDR3 in DNA: TGTGCCATCAGTGAAATTTTAGCGGGAACAGATACGCAGTATTTT.

CDR3 DNA sequence: TGTGCCAGTATTCAACAGGGGGGGTACAATCAGCCCCAGCATTTT. Amino acid sequence: CASIQQGGYNQPQHF. The chain couples TRBV19 to TRBJ1-5; 8 bases agree with TRBD1. The CDR3 extends over 15 amino acids. Per the germline V gene, CDR1 is LNHDA and CDR2 is SQIVND (reference sequence). V trimming: 7 bases; J trimming: 3 bases; junction bases outside the gene matches: 8. Supplemented by reference TRBV19 and TRBJ1-5, the full variable domain reads DGGITQSPKYLFRKEGQNVTLSCEQNLNHDAMYWYRQDPGQGLRLIYYSQIVNDFQKGDIAEGYSVSREKKESFPLTVTSAQKNPTAFYLCASIQQGGYNQPQHFGDGTRLSIL.

This sequence joins TRBV4-3 and TRBJ1-4; 7 bases match TRBD1. J gave up 2 bases and V 3 bases, and 3 bases lay outside the gene matches. There are 15 residues in the CDR3. Germline values: CDR1 LGHNA, CDR2 YSLEER. CDR3 in amino acids: CASSHGQETNEKLFF. CDR3 DNA sequence: TGCGCCAGCAGCCACGGACAGGAGACTAATGAAAAACTGTTTTTT.

This clone was counted once. V and J are TRBV28 and TRBJ2-2; 9 bases line up with TRBD1. The CDR3 is made up of 18 amino acids. Germline V gene lookup returns CDR1 MDHEN and CDR2 SYDVKM. Losses at the gene ends were 4 bases for V and 6 bases for J; bases not matched to a gene: 15. In nucleotides, the CDR3 is TGTGCCAGCAGTTCCACCGGACAGGGGTGGACCAATGCCGGGGAGCTGTTTTTT. Its protein product is CASSSTGQGWTNAGELFF.